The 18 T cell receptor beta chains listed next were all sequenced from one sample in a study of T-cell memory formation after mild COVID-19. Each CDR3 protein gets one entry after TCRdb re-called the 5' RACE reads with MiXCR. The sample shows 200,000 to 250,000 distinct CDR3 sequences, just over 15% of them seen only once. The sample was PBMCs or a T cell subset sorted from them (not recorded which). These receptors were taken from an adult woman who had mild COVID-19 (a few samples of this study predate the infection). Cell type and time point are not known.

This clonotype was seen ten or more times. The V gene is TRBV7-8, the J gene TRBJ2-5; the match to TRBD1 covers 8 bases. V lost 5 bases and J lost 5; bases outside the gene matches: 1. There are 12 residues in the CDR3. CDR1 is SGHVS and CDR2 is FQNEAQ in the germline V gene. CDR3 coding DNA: TGTGCCAGCAGCCGGGACAGGGAGACCCAGTACTTC. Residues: CASSRDRETQYF.

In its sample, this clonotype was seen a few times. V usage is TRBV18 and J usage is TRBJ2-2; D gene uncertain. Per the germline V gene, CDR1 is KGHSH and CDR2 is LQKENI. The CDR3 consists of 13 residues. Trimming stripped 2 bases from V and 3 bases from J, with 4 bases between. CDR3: CASSPGHTGELFF. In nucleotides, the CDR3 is TGTGCCAGCTCACCAGGGCACACCGGGGAGCTGTTTTTT.

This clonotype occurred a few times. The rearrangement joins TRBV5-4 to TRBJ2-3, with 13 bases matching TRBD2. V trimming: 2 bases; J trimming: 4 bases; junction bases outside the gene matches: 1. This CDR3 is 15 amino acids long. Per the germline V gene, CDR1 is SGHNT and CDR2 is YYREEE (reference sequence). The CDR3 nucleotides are TGTGCCAGCAGCTTCGGACTAGCGGGAGCAGATACGCAGTATTTT. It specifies CASSFGLAGADTQYF.

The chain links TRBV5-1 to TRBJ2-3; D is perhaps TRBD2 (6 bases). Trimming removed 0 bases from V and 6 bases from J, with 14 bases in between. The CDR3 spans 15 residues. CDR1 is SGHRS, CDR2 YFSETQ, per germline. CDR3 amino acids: CASSLGTQGRDTQYF. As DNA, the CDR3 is TGCGCCAGCAGCTTGGGGACCCAAGGGAGGGATACGCAGTATTTT.

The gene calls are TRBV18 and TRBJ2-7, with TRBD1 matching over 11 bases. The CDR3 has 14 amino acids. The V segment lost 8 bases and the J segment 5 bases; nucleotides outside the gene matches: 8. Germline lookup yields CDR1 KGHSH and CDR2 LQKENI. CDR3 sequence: CASERDRGTNEQYF. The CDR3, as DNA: TGTGCCAGCGAGCGGGACAGGGGGACCAACGAGCAGTACTTC.

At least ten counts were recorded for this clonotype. CDR3 nucleotide sequence: TGTGCCAGCAGTTTAAGTAAGAAATACGAGCAGTACTTC. Encoded protein: CASSLSKKYEQYF. The chain is built from TRBV12-3 or TRBV12-4 and TRBJ2-7; D unclear. This CDR3 spans 13 amino acids. Trimming removed 2 bases from V and 4 bases from J, with 9 bases in between.

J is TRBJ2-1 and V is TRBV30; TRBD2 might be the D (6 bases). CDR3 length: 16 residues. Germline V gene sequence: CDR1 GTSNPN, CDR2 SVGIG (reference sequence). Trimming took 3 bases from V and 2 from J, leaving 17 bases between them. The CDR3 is CAWRGAGLMAYNEQFF. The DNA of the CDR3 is TGTGCCTGGAGGGGCGCGGGACTTATGGCCTACAATGAGCAGTTCTTC.

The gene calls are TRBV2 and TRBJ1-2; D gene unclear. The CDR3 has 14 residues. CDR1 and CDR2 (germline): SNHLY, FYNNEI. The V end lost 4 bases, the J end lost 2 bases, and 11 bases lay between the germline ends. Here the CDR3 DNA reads TGTGCCAGCAGTGTACGGCGGATAAACTATGGCTACACCTTC. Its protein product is CASSVRRINYGYTF.

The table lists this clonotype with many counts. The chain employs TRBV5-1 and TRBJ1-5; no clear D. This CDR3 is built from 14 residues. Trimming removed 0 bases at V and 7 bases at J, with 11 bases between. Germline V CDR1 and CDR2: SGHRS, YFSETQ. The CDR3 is CASSLGAGGQPQHF. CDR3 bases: TGCGCCAGCAGCTTGGGGGCGGGAGGCCAGCCCCAGCATTTT.

The CDR3 nucleotides read TGTGCCAGCAGGAGAGGAGAAGAGACCCAGTACTTC. It encodes CASRRGEETQYF. This chain links TRBV6-6 with TRBJ2-5, with D unclear. The V and J ends lost 6 bases and 3 bases respectively, with 8 bases between them. Germline loops: CDR1 MNHNY, CDR2 SVGAGI (reference sequence). The CDR3 has 12 residues.

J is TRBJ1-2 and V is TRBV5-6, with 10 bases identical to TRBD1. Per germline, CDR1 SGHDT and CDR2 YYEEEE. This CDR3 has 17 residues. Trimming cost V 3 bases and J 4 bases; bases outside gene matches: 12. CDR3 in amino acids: CASSSGAGTGAAYGYTF. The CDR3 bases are TGTGCCAGCAGCTCTGGGGCCGGGACAGGGGCTGCCTATGGCTACACCTTC.

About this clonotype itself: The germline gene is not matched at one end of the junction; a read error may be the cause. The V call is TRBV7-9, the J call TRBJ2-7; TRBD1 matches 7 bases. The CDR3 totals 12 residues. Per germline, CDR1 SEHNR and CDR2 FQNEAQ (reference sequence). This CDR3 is CASSLEGQRPTF. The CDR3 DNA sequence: TGTGCCAGCAGCTTAGAGGGACAGAGACCGACCTTC.

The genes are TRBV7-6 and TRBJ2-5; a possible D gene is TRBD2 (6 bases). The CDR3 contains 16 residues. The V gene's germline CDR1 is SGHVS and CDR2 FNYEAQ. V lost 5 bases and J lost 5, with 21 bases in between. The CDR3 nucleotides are TGTGCCAGCAGCCCCAACGGCGGTGCGGGGAGGGAGACCCAGTACTTC. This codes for CASSPNGGAGRETQYF.

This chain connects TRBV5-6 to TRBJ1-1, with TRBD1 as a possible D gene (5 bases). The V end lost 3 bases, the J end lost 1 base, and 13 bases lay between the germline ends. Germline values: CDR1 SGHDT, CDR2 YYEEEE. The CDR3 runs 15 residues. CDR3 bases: TGTGCCAGCAGCTGGGGGGGTCTGGGGAACACTGAAGCTTTCTTT. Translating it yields CASSWGGLGNTEAFF.

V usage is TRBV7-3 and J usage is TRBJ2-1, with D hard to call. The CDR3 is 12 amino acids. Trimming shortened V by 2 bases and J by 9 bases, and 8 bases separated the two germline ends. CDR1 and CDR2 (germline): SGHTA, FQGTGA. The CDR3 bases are TGTGCCAGCAGCTTATTTGGGCGTGAGCAGTTCTTC. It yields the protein CASSLFGREQFF.

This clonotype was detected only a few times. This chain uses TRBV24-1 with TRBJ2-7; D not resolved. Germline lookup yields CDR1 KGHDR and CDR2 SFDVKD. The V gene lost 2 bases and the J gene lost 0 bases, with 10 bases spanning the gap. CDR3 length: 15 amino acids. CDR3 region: CATSDSQTNSYEQYF. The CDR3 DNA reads TGTGCCACCAGTGATTCCCAGACCAACTCCTACGAGCAGTACTTC.

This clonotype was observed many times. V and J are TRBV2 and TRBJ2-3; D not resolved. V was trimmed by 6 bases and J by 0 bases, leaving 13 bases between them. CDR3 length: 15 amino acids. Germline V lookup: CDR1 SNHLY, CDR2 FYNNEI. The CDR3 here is CASSLENGSTDTQYF. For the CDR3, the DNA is TGTGCCAGCAGCTTGGAAAATGGTAGCACAGATACGCAGTATTTT.

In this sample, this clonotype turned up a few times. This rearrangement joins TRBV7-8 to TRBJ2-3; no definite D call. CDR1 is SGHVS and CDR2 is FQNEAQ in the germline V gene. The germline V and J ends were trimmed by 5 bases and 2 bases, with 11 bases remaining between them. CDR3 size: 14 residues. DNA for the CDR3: TGTGCCAGCAGCATTTCCGCAGCCACAGATACGCAGTATTTT. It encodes CASSISAATDTQYF.